This T cell receptor (beta chain) comes out of a study of low-dose radiotherapy and immunotherapy resistance in tumors. TRAV- and TRBV-specific primers were used for first-strand cDNA, which covered alpha and beta chains. The TCRs were subjected to amplification over 20 PCR cycles employing a constant-region primer in conjunction with a V-primer adapter. Via MiXCR, TCRdb re-called the reads, giving one row per CDR3 protein. The table includes about 15,000 distinct CDR3 sequences, less than 55% detected once. This clonotype was seen a handful of times. The CDR3 spans 12 residues. Germline CDR1 KGHSH, CDR2 LQKENI. Trimming removed 6 bases from V and 6 bases from J; junction bases left unmatched: 4.

The source is a human donor with advanced metastatic prostate, ovarian, gallbladder or colorectal cancer (not recorded which). This table probably holds off-target reads from a library built for another chain. The chain combines TRBV18 with TRBJ1-2, with 7 bases identical to TRBD1. Here the CDR3 reads CASSPGTDGYTF. The CDR3 nucleotides read TGTGCCAGCTCCCCAGGGACAGATGGCTACACCTTC. Complete variable domain (other parts from reference TRBV18 and TRBJ1-2): NAGVMQNPRHLVRRRGQEARLRCSPMKGHSHVYWYRQLPEEGLKFMVYLQKENIIDESGMPKERFSAEFPKEGPSILRIQQVVRGDSAAYFCASSPGTDGYTFGSGTRLTVV.